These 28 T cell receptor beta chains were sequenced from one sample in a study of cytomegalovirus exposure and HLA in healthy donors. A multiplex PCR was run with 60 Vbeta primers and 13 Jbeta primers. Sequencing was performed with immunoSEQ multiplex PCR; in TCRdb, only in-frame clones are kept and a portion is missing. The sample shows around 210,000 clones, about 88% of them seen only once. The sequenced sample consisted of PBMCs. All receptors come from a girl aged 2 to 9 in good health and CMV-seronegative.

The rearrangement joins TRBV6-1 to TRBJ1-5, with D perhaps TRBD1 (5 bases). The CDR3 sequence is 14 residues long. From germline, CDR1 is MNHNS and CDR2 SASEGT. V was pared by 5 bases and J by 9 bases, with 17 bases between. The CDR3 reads CASSSRQPTRPQHF. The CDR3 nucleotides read TGTGCCAGCAGTTCCCGACAGCCAACCCGGCCCCAGCATTTT.

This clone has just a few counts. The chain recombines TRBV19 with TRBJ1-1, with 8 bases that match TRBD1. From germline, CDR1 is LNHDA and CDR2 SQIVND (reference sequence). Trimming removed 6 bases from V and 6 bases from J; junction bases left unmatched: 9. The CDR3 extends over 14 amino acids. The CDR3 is CASRSWGRGPEAFF. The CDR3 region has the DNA TGTGCCAGTAGATCGTGGGGCAGGGGGCCTGAAGCTTTCTTT. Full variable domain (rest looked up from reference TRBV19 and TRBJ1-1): DGGITQSPKYLFRKEGQNVTLSCEQNLNHDAMYWYRQDPGQGLRLIYYSQIVNDFQKGDIAEGYSVSREKKESFPLTVTSAQKNPTAFYLCASRSWGRGPEAFFGQGTRLTVV.

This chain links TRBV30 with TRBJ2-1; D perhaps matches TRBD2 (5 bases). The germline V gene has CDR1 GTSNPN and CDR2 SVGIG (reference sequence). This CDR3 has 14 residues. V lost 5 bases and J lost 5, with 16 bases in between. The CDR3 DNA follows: TGTGCCTGGTCGGGGAATAGTTGGGACAATGAGCAGTTCTTC. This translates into CAWSGNSWDNEQFF. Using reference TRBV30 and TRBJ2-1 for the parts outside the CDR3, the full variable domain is SQTIHQWPATLVQPVGSPLSLECTVEGTSNPNLYWYRQAAGRGLQLLFYSVGIGQISSEVPQNLSASRPQDRQFILSSKKLLLSDSGFYLCAWSGNSWDNEQFFGPGTRLTVL.

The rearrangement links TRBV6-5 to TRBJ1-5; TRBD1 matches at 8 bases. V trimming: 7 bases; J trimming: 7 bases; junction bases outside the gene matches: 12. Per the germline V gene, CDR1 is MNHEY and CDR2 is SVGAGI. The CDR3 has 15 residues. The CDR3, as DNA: TGTGCCAGCAAGACCGCTCAGGGGGCTGGACAGCCCCAGCATTTT. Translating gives CASKTAQGAGQPQHF.

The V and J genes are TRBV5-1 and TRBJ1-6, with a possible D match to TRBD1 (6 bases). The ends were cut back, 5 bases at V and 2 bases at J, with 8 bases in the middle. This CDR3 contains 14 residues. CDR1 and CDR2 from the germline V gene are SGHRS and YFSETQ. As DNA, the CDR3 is TGCGCCAGCAGGTCAGGGGCCTATAATTCACCCCTCCACTTT. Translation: CASRSGAYNSPLHF.

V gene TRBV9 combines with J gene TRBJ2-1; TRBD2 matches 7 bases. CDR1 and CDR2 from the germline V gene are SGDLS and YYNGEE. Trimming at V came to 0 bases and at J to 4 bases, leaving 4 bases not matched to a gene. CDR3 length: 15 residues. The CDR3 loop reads CASSVGLAVYNEQFF. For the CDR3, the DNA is TGTGCCAGCAGCGTAGGCCTAGCGGTATACAATGAGCAGTTCTTC.

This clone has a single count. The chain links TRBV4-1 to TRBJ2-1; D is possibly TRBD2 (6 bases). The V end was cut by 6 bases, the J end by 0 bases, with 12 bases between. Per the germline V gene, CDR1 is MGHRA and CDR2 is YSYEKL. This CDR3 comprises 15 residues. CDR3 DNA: TGCGCCAGCAGTATCGACGGGAGCTCCTACAATGAGCAGTTCTTC. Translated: CASSIDGSSYNEQFF.

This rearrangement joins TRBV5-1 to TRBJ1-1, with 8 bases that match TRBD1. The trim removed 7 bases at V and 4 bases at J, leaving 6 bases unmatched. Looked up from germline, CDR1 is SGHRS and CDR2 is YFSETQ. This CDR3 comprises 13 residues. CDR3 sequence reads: CASSTGVSTEAFF. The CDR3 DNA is TGCGCCAGCTCGACAGGGGTGAGCACTGAAGCTTTCTTT.

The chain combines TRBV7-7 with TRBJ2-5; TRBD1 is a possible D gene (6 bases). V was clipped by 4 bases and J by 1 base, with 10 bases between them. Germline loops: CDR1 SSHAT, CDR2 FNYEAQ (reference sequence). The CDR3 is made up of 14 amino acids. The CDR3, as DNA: TGTGCCAGCAGCTCGGGACAACCCCAAGAGACCCAGTACTTC. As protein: CASSSGQPQETQYF.

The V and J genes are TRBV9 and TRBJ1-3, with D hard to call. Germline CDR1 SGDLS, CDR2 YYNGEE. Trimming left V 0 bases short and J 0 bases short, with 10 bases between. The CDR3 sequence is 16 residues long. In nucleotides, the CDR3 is TGTGCCAGCAGCGTAGACGCAGGCCTCTCTGGAAACACCATATATTTT. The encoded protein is CASSVDAGLSGNTIYF.

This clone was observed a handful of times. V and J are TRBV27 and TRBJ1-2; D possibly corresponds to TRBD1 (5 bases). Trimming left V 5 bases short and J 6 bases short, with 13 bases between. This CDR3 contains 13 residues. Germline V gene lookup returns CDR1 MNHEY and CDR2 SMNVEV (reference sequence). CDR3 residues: CASSDGHIDGYTF. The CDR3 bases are TGTGCCAGCAGTGATGGACACATTGATGGCTACACCTTC.

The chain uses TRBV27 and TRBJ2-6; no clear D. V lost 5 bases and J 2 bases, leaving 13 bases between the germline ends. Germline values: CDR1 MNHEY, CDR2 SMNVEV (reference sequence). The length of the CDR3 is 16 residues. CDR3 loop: CASSMAGRAGANVLTF. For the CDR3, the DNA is TGTGCCAGCAGTATGGCTGGCCGGGCTGGGGCCAACGTCCTGACTTTC.

CDR3 nucleotide sequence: TGTGCCAGCAGTGAATTTACCGTTGCGGGGATGAACACTGAAGCTTTCTTT. Encoded protein: CASSEFTVAGMNTEAFF. The gene calls are TRBV6-1 and TRBJ1-1; the D is unclear. The CDR3 length is 17 residues. V lost 2 bases and J lost 0, with 16 bases in between. CDR1 MNHNS and CDR2 SASEGT come from the germline V gene.

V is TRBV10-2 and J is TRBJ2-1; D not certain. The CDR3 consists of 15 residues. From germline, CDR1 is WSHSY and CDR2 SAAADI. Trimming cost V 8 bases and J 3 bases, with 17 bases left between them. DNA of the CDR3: TGCGCCAGCGTTGTGTCCTATCCAAACTACAATGAGCAGTTCTTC. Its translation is CASVVSYPNYNEQFF.

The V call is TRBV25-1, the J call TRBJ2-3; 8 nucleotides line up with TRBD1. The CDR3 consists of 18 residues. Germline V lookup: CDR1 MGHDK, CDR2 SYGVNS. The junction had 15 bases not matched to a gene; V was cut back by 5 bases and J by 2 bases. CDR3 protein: CASSKLPRGPEVTDTQYF. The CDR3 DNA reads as TGTGCCAGCAGTAAACTTCCCAGGGGGCCCGAGGTCACAGATACGCAGTATTTT.

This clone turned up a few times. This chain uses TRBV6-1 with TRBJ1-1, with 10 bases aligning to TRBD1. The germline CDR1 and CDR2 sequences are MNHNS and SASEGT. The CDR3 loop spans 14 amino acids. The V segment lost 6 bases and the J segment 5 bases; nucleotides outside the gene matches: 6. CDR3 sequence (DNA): TGTGCCAGCAGGTCCGACAGGGGGCGGACTGAAGCTTTCTTT. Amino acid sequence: CASRSDRGRTEAFF.

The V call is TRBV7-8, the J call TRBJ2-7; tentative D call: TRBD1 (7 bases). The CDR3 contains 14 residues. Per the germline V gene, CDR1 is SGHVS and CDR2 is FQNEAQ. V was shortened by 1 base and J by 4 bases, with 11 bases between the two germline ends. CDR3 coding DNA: TGTGCCAGCAGCTTAGGTCCAGGGGGGTACGAGCAGTACTTC. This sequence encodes CASSLGPGGYEQYF.

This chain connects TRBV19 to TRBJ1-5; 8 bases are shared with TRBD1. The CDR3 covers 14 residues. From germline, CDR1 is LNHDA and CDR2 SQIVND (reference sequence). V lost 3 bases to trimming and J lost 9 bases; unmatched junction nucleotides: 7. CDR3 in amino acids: CASSIGQGLRPQHF. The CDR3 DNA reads TGTGCCAGTAGTATTGGACAGGGTCTTAGGCCCCAGCATTTT.

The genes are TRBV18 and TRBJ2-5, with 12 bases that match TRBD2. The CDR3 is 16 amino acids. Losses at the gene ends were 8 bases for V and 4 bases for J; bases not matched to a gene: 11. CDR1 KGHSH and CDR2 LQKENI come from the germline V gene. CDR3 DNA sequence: TGTGCCAGCACGGGACTAGCGGGTCGAAGGGGAGAGACCCAGTACTTC. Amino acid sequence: CASTGLAGRRGETQYF.

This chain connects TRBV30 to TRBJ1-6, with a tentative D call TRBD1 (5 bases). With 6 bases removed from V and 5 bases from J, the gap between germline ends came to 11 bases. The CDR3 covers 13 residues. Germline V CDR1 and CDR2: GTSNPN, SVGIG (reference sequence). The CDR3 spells CACSSGNNSPLHF. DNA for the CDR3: TGTGCCTGTTCGTCAGGGAATAATTCACCCCTCCACTTT.

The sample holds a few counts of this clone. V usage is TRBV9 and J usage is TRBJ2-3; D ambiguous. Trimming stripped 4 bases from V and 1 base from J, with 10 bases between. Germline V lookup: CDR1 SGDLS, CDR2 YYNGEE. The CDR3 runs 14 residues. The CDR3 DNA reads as TGTGCCAGCAGCCCTTTTGGGCGCACAGATACGCAGTATTTT. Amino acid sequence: CASSPFGRTDTQYF.

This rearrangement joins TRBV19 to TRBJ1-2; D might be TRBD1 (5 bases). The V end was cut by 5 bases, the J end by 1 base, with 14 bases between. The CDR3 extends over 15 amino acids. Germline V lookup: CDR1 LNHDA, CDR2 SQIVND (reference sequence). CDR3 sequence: CASSAGARDNYGYTF. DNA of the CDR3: TGTGCCAGTAGTGCTGGGGCCAGGGATAACTATGGCTACACCTTC.

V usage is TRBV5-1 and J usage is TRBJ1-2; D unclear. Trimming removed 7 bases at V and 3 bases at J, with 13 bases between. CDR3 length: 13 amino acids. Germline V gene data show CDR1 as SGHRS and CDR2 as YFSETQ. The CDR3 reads CASHHADDYGYTF. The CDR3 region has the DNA TGCGCCAGCCACCACGCAGATGACTATGGCTACACCTTC.

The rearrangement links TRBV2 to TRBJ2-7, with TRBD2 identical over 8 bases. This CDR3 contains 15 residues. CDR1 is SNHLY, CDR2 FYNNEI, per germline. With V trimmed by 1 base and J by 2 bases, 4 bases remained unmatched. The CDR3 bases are TGTGCCAGCAGTGAAGTAGGACTAGCCCCCTACGAGCAGTACTTC. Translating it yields CASSEVGLAPYEQYF.

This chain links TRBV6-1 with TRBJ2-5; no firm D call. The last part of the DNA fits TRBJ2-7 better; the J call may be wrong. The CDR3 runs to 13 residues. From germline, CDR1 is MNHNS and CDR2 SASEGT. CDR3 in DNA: TGTGCCAGCAGACAACAGACCGCATCCGAGCAGTACTTC. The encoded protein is CASRQQTASEQYF.

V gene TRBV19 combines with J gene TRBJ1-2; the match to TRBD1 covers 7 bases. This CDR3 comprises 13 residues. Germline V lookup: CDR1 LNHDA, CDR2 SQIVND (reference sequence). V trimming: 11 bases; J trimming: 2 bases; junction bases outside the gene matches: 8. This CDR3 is CAATGVPNYGYTF. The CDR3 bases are TGTGCCGCAACAGGGGTTCCCAACTATGGCTACACCTTC.

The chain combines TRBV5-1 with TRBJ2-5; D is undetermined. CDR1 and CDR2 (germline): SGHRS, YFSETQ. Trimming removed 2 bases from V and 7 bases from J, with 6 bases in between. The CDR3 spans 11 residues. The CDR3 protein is CASSFQWTQYF. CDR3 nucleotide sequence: TGCGCCAGCAGCTTCCAATGGACCCAGTACTTC.

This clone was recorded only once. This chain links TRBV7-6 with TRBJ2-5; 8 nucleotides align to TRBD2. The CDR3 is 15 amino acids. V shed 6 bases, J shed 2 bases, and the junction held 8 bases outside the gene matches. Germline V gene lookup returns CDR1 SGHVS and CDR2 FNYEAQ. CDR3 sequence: CASSSHGGAQETQYF. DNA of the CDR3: TGTGCCAGCAGTTCACACGGGGGGGCGCAAGAGACCCAGTACTTC.